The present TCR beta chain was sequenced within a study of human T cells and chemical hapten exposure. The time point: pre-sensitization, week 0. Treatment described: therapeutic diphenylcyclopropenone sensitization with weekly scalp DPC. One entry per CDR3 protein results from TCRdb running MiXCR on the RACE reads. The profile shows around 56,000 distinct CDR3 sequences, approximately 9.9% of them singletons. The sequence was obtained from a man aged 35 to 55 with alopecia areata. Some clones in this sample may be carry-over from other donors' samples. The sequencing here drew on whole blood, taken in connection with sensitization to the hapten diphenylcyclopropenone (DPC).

The CDR3 bases are TGTGCCAGCAGTCCGATAACCAATACGCAGTATTTT. Encoded protein: CASSPITNTQYF. The chain employs TRBV7-9 and TRBJ2-3; no definite D call. CDR1 and CDR2 from the germline V gene are SEHNR and FQNEAQ (reference sequence). Trimming removed 6 bases at V and 7 bases at J, with 11 bases between. The length of the CDR3 is 12 residues. Filled out from reference TRBV7-9 and TRBJ2-3, the complete variable domain reads DTGVSQNPRHKITKRGQNVTFRCDPISEHNRLYWYRQTLGQGPEFLTYFQNEAQLEKSRLLSDRFSAERPKGSFSTLEIQRTEQGDSAMYLCASSPITNTQYFGPGTRLTVL.